This TCR beta chain is drawn from a study of blood T cell repertoires in COVID-19. Study background: The samples span acute and convalescent COVID-19 from the United States, Italy and Spain. T cells, B-cell-depleted T cells, or PBMCs provided the cDNA or gDNA that served as material.

This clone was observed a single time. Per the germline V gene, CDR1 is MNHEY and CDR2 is SVGAGI. The CDR3 spans 15 residues. V was clipped by 6 bases and J by 0 bases; unmatched bases: 8. Generated by immunoSEQ multiplex PCR, the TCRdb table keeps only in-frame clones and is missing some. Of 150,000 to 180,000 clones listed, 75% to 90% are singletons. The chain joins TRBV6-5 to TRBJ2-7; 7 bases align to TRBD1. The sample consisted of peripheral blood. The sequence came from a woman in her thirties or forties with acute or convalescent COVID-19. The CDR3 bases are TGTGCCAGCAGGGGCATGGCAGGGGGCTCCTACGAGCAGTACTTC. Protein: CASRGMAGGSYEQYF.